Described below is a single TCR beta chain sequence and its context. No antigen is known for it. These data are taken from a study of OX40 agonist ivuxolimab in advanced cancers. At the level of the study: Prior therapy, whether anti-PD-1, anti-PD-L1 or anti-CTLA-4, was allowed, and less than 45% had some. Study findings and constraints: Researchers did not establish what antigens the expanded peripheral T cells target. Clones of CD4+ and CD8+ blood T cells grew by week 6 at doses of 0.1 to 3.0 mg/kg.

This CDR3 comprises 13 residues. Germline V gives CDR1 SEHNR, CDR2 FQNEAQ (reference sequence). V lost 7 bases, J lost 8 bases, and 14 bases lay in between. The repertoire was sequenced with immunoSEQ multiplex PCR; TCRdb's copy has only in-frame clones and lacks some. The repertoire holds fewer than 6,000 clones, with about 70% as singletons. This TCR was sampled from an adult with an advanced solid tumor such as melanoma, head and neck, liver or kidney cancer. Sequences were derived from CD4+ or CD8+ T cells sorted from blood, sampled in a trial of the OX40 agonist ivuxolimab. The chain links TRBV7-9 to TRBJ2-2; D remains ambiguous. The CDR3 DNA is TGTGCCAGCATCCTACAGCGATCTGGGGAGCTGTTTTTT. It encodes CASILQRSGELFF.